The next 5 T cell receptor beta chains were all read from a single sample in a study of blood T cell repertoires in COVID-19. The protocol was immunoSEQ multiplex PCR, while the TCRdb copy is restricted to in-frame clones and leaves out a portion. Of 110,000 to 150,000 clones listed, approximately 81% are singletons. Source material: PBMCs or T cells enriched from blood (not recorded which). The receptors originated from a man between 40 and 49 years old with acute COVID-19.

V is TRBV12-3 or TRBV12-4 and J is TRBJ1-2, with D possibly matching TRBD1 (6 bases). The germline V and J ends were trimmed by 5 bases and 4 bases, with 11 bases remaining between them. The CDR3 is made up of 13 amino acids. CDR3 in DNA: TGTGCCAGCAGTCCGGACAGAAGCTATGGCTACACCTTC. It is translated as CASSPDRSYGYTF.

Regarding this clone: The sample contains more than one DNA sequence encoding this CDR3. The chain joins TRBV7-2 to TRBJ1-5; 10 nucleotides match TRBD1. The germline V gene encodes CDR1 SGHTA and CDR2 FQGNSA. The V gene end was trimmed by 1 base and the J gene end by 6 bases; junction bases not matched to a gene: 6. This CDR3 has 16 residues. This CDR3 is CASSLGGQGTSQPQHF. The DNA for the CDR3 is TGTGCCAGCAGCTTAGGGGGACAGGGGACGTCTCAGCCCCAGCATTTT.

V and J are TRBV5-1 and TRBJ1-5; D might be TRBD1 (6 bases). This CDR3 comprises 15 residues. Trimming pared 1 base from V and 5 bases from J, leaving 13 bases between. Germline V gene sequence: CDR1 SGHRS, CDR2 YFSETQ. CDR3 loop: CASSLLGTNDQPQHF. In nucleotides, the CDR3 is TGCGCCAGCAGCTTGCTTGGGACAAACGATCAGCCCCAGCATTTT.

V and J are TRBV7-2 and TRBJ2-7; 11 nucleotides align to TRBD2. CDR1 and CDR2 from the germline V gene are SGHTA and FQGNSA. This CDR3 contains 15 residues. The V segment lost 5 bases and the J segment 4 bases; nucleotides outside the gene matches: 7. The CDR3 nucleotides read TGTGCCAGCAGCCCGGGGGTAGCGGGAGGGTACGAGCAGTACTTC. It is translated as CASSPGVAGGYEQYF.

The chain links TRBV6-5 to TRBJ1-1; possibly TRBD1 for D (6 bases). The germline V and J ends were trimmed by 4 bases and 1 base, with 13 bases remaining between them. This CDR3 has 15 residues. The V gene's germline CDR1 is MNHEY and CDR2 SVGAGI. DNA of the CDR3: TGTGCCAGCAGTTCGCGTACAGGGTGGAACACTGAAGCTTTCTTT. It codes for CASSSRTGWNTEAFF.